This T cell receptor (beta chain) stems from a study of cytomegalovirus exposure and HLA in healthy donors. Across the study: As an earlier analysis found, some 170 million T cells yielded 95 million to 130 million unique TCR beta sequences.

PCR primers comprised 60 Vbeta and 13 Jbeta primers. Some clones are missing from TCRdb's copy, which holds only in-frame ones; the method was immunoSEQ multiplex PCR. This repertoire shows over 150,000 clones, 70% to 80% found once; its top ten account for around 3.6%. Whole-study findings and limits: TCR beta V segments were, for the most part, productive about 87% or about 30% of the time in an earlier analysis.

The ends lost 2 bases at V and 1 base at J; junction bases unmatched: 4. The CDR3 is made up of 16 amino acids. Looked up from germline, CDR1 is SGHRS and CDR2 is YFSETQ. About this clone itself: Its antigen is currently unknown.

This receptor was identified in a woman aged 35 to 49 in good health and CMV-seronegative. This chain links TRBV5-1 with TRBJ2-5, with 11 positions matching TRBD2. Sequenced material: PBMCs. The CDR3 coding sequence is TGCGCCAGCAGCTTCATAGCGGGAGGGAGCCAAGAGACCCAGTACTTC. Translating it yields CASSFIAGGSQETQYF.